The rows below give T cell receptor beta chains drawn from one sample of a study of monozygotic twins with inflammatory bowel disease. TCRdb re-called the 5' RACE reads; every CDR3 protein appears as one record, without DNA. This table lists approximately 330,000 distinct CDR3 sequences. Sequencing used blood. These receptors all come from a human donor with ulcerative colitis or Crohn's disease, or a healthy co-twin of an affected twin (not recorded which). Both conserved end residues are part of each CDR3.

TRBV29-1	TRBJ2-7	CSVEAREGYEQYF
TRBV7-9	TRBJ1-1	CASSLGTLVNTEAFF
TRBV19	TRBJ2-7	CASSGQGSTYEQYF
TRBV10-3	TRBJ2-3	CATQTGGITDTQYF
TRBV10-1	TRBJ2-3	CASSERGSPTDTQYF
TRBV15	TRBJ2-5	CATSRDLAVQETQYF
TRBV12-3/TRBV12-4	TRBJ1-2	CASRSQGAFAYGYTF
TRBV7-2	TRBJ1-2	CASSRVEGAYNYGYTF
TRBV30	TRBJ2-7	CAWGEGSYEQYF
TRBV4-1	TRBJ1-5	CASSQDHSNQPQHF
TRBV27	TRBJ2-7	CASSMLGSSYEQYF
TRBV5-6	TRBJ2-7	CASSLVGTGIGGQYF
TRBV20-1	TRBJ2-2	CSALSRSTGELFF
TRBV5-4	TRBJ1-1	CASSFEGVRGGAFF
TRBV7-2	TRBJ1-2	CASSSPSGQGNYGYTF
TRBV20-1	TRBJ1-1	CSASDSTDTEAFF
TRBV29-1	TRBJ1-4	CSVKWGSNEKLFF
TRBV21-1	TRBJ2-7	CASSNCIYEQYF
TRBV11-2	TRBJ2-1	CASSQSRGEQFF
TRBV11-2	TRBJ1-5	CASSPNRGQGNQPQHF
TRBV29-1	TRBJ2-3	CSVVGGSDTQYF
TRBV28	TRBJ2-2	CASRSPGESTGELFF
TRBV4-1	TRBJ2-5	CASSREPTAKETQYF
TRBV15	TRBJ1-1	CATRGRESTEAFF
TRBV28	TRBJ1-1	CASSPHDIAEAFF
TRBV7-8	TRBJ2-7	CASSSLSDSTYEQYF
TRBV5-1	TRBJ1-4	CASSRGGASNEKLFF
TRBV20-1	TRBJ1-6	CSGARGREQGGNSPLHF
TRBV30	TRBJ2-7	CAWARPGSGITYEQYF
TRBV11-3	TRBJ1-1	CASGMDRNKAFF
TRBV24-1	TRBJ2-3	CATSDLAPDDHDTQYF
TRBV9	TRBJ2-3	CASSVEGASTDTQYF
TRBV20-1	TRBJ2-5	CSASGSFAETQYF